Listed below are T cell receptor beta chains from one sample, sequenced in a study of blood T cell repertoires in COVID-19. TCRdb keeps only in-frame clones here, not all; method: immunoSEQ multiplex PCR. The sample includes 200,000 to 300,000 clones, approximately 86% of them seen just once. The sample taken for sequencing was peripheral blood. The source is a woman younger than 45 with acute or convalescent COVID-19. CDR3s include the opening cysteine and the closing phenylalanine or tryptophan. D genes are given only for firm matches. Where a row states a size, it is once, few, many or the class of an expanded clone; other rows omit it.

j_gene,abundance,d_gene,v_gene,CDR3nt,CDR3aa
TRBJ1-6,NA,NA,TRBV3-1/TRBV3-2,TGTGCCAGCAGCCAAGATCTTATGGGTGCGGCTAATTCACCCCTCCACTTT,CASSQDLMGAANSPLHF
TRBJ2-7,once,NA,TRBV21-1,TGTGCCAGCAGCAATACCGGGAGGACAGCGGAGGAGCAGTACTTC,CASSNTGRTAEEQYF
TRBJ1-5,NA,NA,TRBV7-2,TGTGCCAGCAGCTTAGCGGCTAGCAATCAGCCCCAGCATTTT,CASSLAASNQPQHF
TRBJ1-2,NA,TRBD1,TRBV3-1/TRBV3-2,TGTGCCAGCAGCCCGACAGGGGCCAACTATGGCTACACCTTC,CASSPTGANYGYTF
TRBJ2-7,NA,NA,TRBV21-1,TGTGCCGAAAGGGGGTTCTCCTACGAGCAGTACTTC,CAERGFSYEQYF
TRBJ2-4,NA,TRBD2,TRBV10-2,TGCGCCAGCAGTGGGGGGCTAGCGGGTGGTCCCCTAGCCAAAAACATTCAGTACTTC,CASSGGLAGGPLAKNIQYF
TRBJ2-1,NA,TRBD1,TRBV7-9,TGTGCCAGCAGCTTGGGCCGGGACAGCAATGAGCAGTTCTTC,CASSLGRDSNEQFF
TRBJ1-2,NA,TRBD1,TRBV9,TGTGCCAGCAGCGTAGGCTCAGGGGGTAACTATGGCTACACCTTC,CASSVGSGGNYGYTF
TRBJ2-7,few,TRBD2,TRBV19,TGTGCCAGTAGTATCGCCCTAGCGGGAGTGTACGAGCAGTACTTC,CASSIALAGVYEQYF
TRBJ2-7,NA,TRBD2,TRBV6-1,TGTGCCAGCAGTGAAGGACTAGCGCGGGACGAGCAGTACTTC,CASSEGLARDEQYF
TRBJ2-7,NA,TRBD2,TRBV10-3,TGTGCCACCCACGGGACTAGCGGGAGGGGATCTAACGAGCAGTACTTC,CATHGTSGRGSNEQYF
TRBJ2-7,NA,TRBD2,TRBV6-2/TRBV6-3,TGTGCCAGCAGTTACCGGACTAGCGGGAGGTTTTCCTACGAGCAGTACTTC,CASSYRTSGRFSYEQYF
TRBJ2-2,NA,NA,TRBV7-9,TGTGCCAGCCTAAAACTAGCTGCGAACACCGGGGAGCTGTTTTTT,CASLKLAANTGELFF
TRBJ2-7,NA,NA,TRBV7-8,TGTGCCAGCAGCCCCCGGACTAATTTAGGATCCTACGAGCAGTACTTC,CASSPRTNLGSYEQYF
TRBJ2-7,NA,TRBD1,TRBV18,TGTGCCAGCTCACCAAGACAGGGGGCGGGGTACGAGCAGTACTTC,CASSPRQGAGYEQYF
TRBJ2-7,NA,TRBD2,TRBV30,TGTGCCTGGAGGACTAGCGGGACCTACGAGCAGTACTTC,CAWRTSGTYEQYF
TRBJ2-5,NA,NA,TRBV30,TGTGCTTCCCATGGTGGGGGGCAAGAGACCCAGTACTTC,CASHGGGQETQYF
TRBJ1-1,NA,TRBD1,TRBV30,TGTGCCTGGAGTGTGAGGACAGGGGTTGGGGCTTTCTTT,CAWSVRTGVGAFF
TRBJ1-2,few,NA,TRBV27,TGTGCCAGCAGGGACGGGGGACGTGGCTACACCTTC,CASRDGGRGYTF
TRBJ2-7,NA,TRBD1,TRBV9,TGTGCCAGCAGCGGGGCAGGAGGGACAGGAGGCTACGAGCAGTACTTC,CASSGAGGTGGYEQYF
TRBJ2-7,NA,NA,TRBV5-1,TGCGCCAGCAGCTTGGGAGGGCTCGCCTACGAGCAGTACTTC,CASSLGGLAYEQYF
TRBJ2-3,once,NA,TRBV19,TGTGCCAGTAGTATAAACCGGGATACGCAGTATTTT,CASSINRDTQYF
TRBJ2-1,once,TRBD1,TRBV7-2,TGTGCCAGCAGACGGGACAGACGCTACAATGAGCAGTTCTTC,CASRRDRRYNEQFF
TRBJ2-1,NA,NA,TRBV6-2/TRBV6-3,TGTGCCAGCAGTTTGACTAGGTATGACAATGAGCAGTTCTTC,CASSLTRYDNEQFF
TRBJ2-2,NA,NA,TRBV5-4,TGTGCCAGCAGCTTGGGAGGTGTCACCGGGGAGCTGTTTTTT,CASSLGGVTGELFF
TRBJ2-2,NA,TRBD1,TRBV3-1/TRBV3-2,TGTGCCAGCAGCCAAGATACACCAACAGGGGGCTATATCACCGGGGAGCTGTTTTTT,CASSQDTPTGGYITGELFF
TRBJ1-4,NA,TRBD1,TRBV27,TGTGCCAGCGGGAGACAGGGGGCGGCTAATGAAAAACTGTTTTTT,CASGRQGAANEKLFF
TRBJ2-7,NA,NA,TRBV10-3,TGTGCCATTGCTGGCGGGCATAACTACGAGCAGTACTTC,CAIAGGHNYEQYF
TRBJ2-2,few,NA,TRBV7-2,TGTGCCAGCAGCCGGCGGGAATCCGGGGAGCTGTTTTTT,CASSRRESGELFF
TRBJ2-1,few,NA,TRBV7-2,TGTGCCAGCAGCTTAAACCCAGGTTACAATGAGCAGTTCTTC,CASSLNPGYNEQFF
TRBJ2-3,NA,TRBD2,TRBV10-3,TGTGCCATCAGTGAAACCCACAGCGGGAGTACAGATACGCAGTATTTT,CAISETHSGSTDTQYF
TRBJ2-2,NA,TRBD2,TRBV18,TGTGCCAGCTCACTACTAGCGGATCCTAACACCGGGGAGCTGTTTTTT,CASSLLADPNTGELFF
TRBJ1-4,few,TRBD1,TRBV15,TGTGCCACCAGCAGAAGAACAGGGGTTAATGAAAAACTGTTTTTT,CATSRRTGVNEKLFF
TRBJ2-5,once,TRBD1,TRBV14,TGTGCCAGCAGGGACAGGGGCGGGGAGACCCAGTACTTC,CASRDRGGETQYF
TRBJ1-4,NA,NA,TRBV12-3/TRBV12-4,TGTGCCAGCAACTCCAACCGCGGAAAACTGTTTTTT,CASNSNRGKLFF
TRBJ2-1,once,TRBD1,TRBV6-4,TGTGCCAGGTTAAGCCATAAGAGAGACAGGGGGCGCGGGTTCCACAATGAGCAGTTCTTC,CARLSHKRDRGRGFHNEQFF
TRBJ1-5,NA,NA,TRBV30,TGTGCCTGGGCACCAACTAATCAGCCCCAGCATTTT,CAWAPTNQPQHF